The 5 T cell receptor beta chains below come from one sample, sequenced in a study of blood T cells in healthy people across ages. PCR was performed a second time for roughly 7 to 11 cycles using a sample-barcoded 5' primer and a J-beta primer mix. TCRdb redid the calling of the 5' RACE reads with MiXCR, one entry per CDR3 protein. The sample has more than 700,000 distinct CDR3 sequences; 53% are singletons. Input material: blood. These receptors were taken from a man at least 80 years old in good health.

V gene TRBV7-9 combines with J gene TRBJ2-3; TRBD2 matches at 8 bases. Germline trimming cut 8 bases from V and 6 bases from J; bases unmatched to any gene: 7. The length of the CDR3 is 13 residues. The germline V gene encodes CDR1 SEHNR and CDR2 FQNEAQ (reference sequence). CDR3 sequence: CASGRAGEDTQYF. In nucleotides, the CDR3 is TGTGCCAGCGGACGAGCGGGAGAGGATACGCAGTATTTT.

The rearrangement uses TRBV15 and TRBJ2-1; a weak D match, TRBD1 (6 bases). The V gene's germline CDR1 is LNHNV and CDR2 YYDKDF (reference sequence). CDR3 size: 17 residues. V lost 1 base, J lost 5 bases, and 18 bases lay in between. CDR3 amino acids: CATSRGRGAGSDNEQFF. CDR3 bases: TGTGCCACCAGCAGAGGCAGGGGCGCCGGGTCTGACAATGAGCAGTTCTTC. The full variable domain, rest sourced from reference TRBV15 and TRBJ2-1, is DAMVIQNPRYQVTQFGKPVTLSCSQTLNHNVMYWYQQKSSQAPKLLFHYYDKDFNNEADTPDNFQSRRPNTSFCFLDIRSPGLGDTAMYLCATSRGRGAGSDNEQFFGPGTRLTVL.

The chain carries TRBV11-2 and TRBJ2-7; 12 nucleotides match TRBD2. Germline trimming cut 5 bases from V and 0 bases from J; bases unmatched to any gene: 5. The CDR3 sequence is 16 residues long. Germline CDR1 SGHAT, CDR2 FQNNGV. The CDR3 sequence is CASSLRLAGVSYEQYF. Here the CDR3 DNA reads TGTGCCAGCAGCCTCCGACTAGCGGGAGTCTCCTACGAGCAGTACTTC.

CDR3 sequence reads: CASSLGQGALTDTQYF. CDR3 in DNA: TGTGCCAGCAGTCTTGGACAGGGGGCATTAACAGATACGCAGTATTTT. The chain is built from TRBV12-3 or TRBV12-4 and TRBJ2-3; 11 positions agree with TRBD1. V was pared by 5 bases and J by 3 bases, with 7 bases of the junction left unmatched. This CDR3 comprises 16 residues.

This sequence joins TRBV6-6 and TRBJ2-5; TRBD1 might be the D (5 bases). The CDR3 is 11 residues long. The V gene lost 5 bases and the J gene lost 7 bases, with 8 bases spanning the gap. Germline-derived CDR1 and CDR2 are MNHNY and SVGAGI (reference sequence). CDR3 region: CASSHTGTQYF. CDR3 in DNA: TGTGCCAGCAGTCACACAGGGACCCAGTACTTC.